This T cell receptor beta chain emerged from a study of T cell clones after liver transplantation (dated by TCRdb to about 2019). For the study in its entirety: Samples were obtained from ITN030ST, a randomized trial in which withdrawal of immunosuppression was attempted within 2 years of liver transplantation. Of the eight recipients, three were HCV-positive, while the remaining recipients had been transplanted for non-autoimmune, non-viral indications. The subjects received no induction therapy and were kept on standard immunosuppression until randomization at 12-24 months post-transplant. To count as tolerant, a recipient had to stay completely off immunosuppression for at least one year without liver enzymes climbing beyond twice the upper limit of normal. Third party-reactive TCRbeta sequences were also identified from pre-transplant MLRs to serve as an antigen-independent comparator for donor-reactive sequences. The studied cohort comprised 8 liver transplant recipients, 3 classified as tolerant and 5 as non-tolerant. Donor-reactive T cell clones were identified by TCRbeta sequencing following a pre-transplant mixed lymphocyte reaction and were subsequently tracked in post-transplant blood. Blood samples were collected pre-transplant, then pre-randomization ahead of withdrawal, and finally post-randomization once withdrawal had either been completed or failed.

Comments on this clone: Its antigen target is currently unknown. No per-base quality is available; no much larger clone lies one base away.

Trimming removed 3 bases from V and 7 bases from J; the gene matches leave 8 bases unexplained. The CDR3 has 16 amino acids, counting the end cysteine and phenylalanine. The CDR3 DNA has 48 bases and is translated from base 1. CDR1 and CDR2, per the germline V gene, are LGHNA and YSLEER. Unstimulated PBMCs, after thawing, were stained for CD3, CD4 and CD8 and then FACS-sorted into CD3+CD4+ and CD3+CD8+ populations. Randomization to immunosuppression withdrawal applied to every one of the 8 studied subjects. The Qiagen DNeasy Blood and Tissue Kit was used for isolation of genomic DNA. Using immunoSEQ, frozen genomic DNA was subjected to high-throughput TCRbeta CDR3 sequencing, a process that included PCR amplification, mapping, bias correction and internal controls. The authors' analysis ran thus. Only productive rearrangements were retained, and each unique TCRbeta sequence was defined by its CDR3 nucleotide sequence together with its V and J gene. A sequence counted as donor-reactive only if the sequence showed at least 5-fold expansion in CFSE-low cells compared with unstimulated pre-transplant cells and had a frequency of at least 0.01%. To ensure at least 90% detection power, minimum frequency thresholds were set for each subject based on that subject's lowest-template unstimulated sample. Jensen-Shannon divergence between the top 1000 TCRbeta sequences after and before transplant was used to measure repertoire turnover. Two-sided Fisher's exact tests were used to test for changes in how often donor-reactive sequences were detected. Held by TCRdb, this immuneACCESS table contains in-frame sequences only and omits some clones. Under half of the omission traces to an unresolved V gene where checked; the cause of the rest is unknown. Clonal size and the V and J genes are those of that table, whereas D and trimming came from the DNA. The sample table shows around 110,000 clones, and 90% are seen once. The top ten hold 0.83% of the sample.

Results the study describes overall, beyond this receptor: Donor-reactive sequences declined more than third party-reactive ones, suggesting partial antigen-specific deletion unrelated to withdrawal success. Once repertoire turnover was taken into account, donor-reactive detection showed a significant reduction for CD4 in 7 of 8 subjects and for CD8 in 8 of 8. A significant post-transplant decrease in circulating donor-reactive CD4 TCRbeta sequences was observed in 5 of 8 subjects, irrespective of tolerance or HCV status. Because of small, heterogeneous patient numbers and non-standardized post-transplant time points, the conclusions were only preliminary. Because no allograft tissue specimens were available, donor-reactive T cells may have migrated into the graft instead of being deleted. In a couple of subjects, low numbers of available donor cells limited the measurable donor-reactive repertoire.

The chain joins TRBV4-3 to TRBJ2-7; 14 bases in between match TRBD2. The sample here was CD4+ T cells from blood, taken 12 months after liver transplant. The sequence was collected from a human patient who received a liver transplant. Once a transplant has taken place, some T cells may be donor derived. CDR3 loop: CASSHHPGLAGEEQYF. The nucleotides are TGCGCCAGCAGCCACCACCCGGGACTAGCGGGAGAAGAGCAGTACTTC.